This paragraph covers one T cell receptor beta chain sequence. Ten or more counts support this clonotype. It has no known antigen specificity. No much larger clone exists at a distance of one base, and base qualities are not known. The germline V gene encodes CDR1 SQVTM and CDR2 ANQGSEA. From the cysteine up to the phenylalanine, the CDR3 has a length of 14 residues. Here the CDR3 DNA is all that survives: 42 bases in frame from base 1. V drops 4 bases and J drops 2 bases, leaving 12 bases in between. The sample was run on an Illumina HiSeq 1500. The raw public data were reprocessed by TCRdb itself: fastp quality trimming at Q25, MiXCR clonotype calling, in-frame beta chains only. Rows with a matching CDR3 protein are joined into one entry that keeps the most common DNA and genes. This sample gives about 230,000 distinct CDR3 sequences in total; 5% to 8.5% of them show up just once. The ten largest clones capture 5.5% to 6.5% of the sample.

This record comes from a study of T cell repertoires in cytomegalovirus infection (dated by TCRdb to the late 2010s). With respect to the entire study: The HLA type of each donor mattered for the analysis, because public TCR beta signatures pointed to carriage of CMV infection along with the matching HLA type.

General conclusions and limits of the study: In both this cohort and an independent cohort of 352 donors, the cumulative frequency of public TCR beta family members distinguished carriers of CMV infection plus the relevant HLA type. The ex vivo response was dominated by HLA-C-restricted CMV-specific TCR beta clonotypes, which also provided the single most frequent clonotype in two of eight donors.

The receptor was isolated from a human donor in good health (CMV status not recorded). Some clones in this sample may be carry-over from other donors' samples. The rearranged segments are TRBV29-1 and TRBJ1-5; the D region possibly corresponds to TRBD1 (5 bases align). The sample was PBMCs. The CDR3 here reads CSVVAQGGNQPQHF. In nucleotides, the sequence is TGCAGCGTTGTTGCGCAGGGTGGCAATCAGCCCCAGCATTTT.